Below, 2 T cell receptor beta chains from the same sample are listed, as sequenced in a study of cytomegalovirus exposure and HLA in healthy donors. Using immunoSEQ multiplex PCR, the repertoire was profiled, and TCRdb retains in-frame clones only, with some absent. This table has 200,000 to 300,000 clones, roughly 90% appearing once. The specimen was PBMCs. The origin of the receptors is a man aged 18 to 30 in good health and CMV-seropositive.

The chain has TRBV5-6 and TRBJ2-7; 7 bases are a match to TRBD1. The J segment lost 0 bases and the V segment lost 0 bases, leaving 3 bases of the junction unmatched. CDR1 SGHDT and CDR2 YYEEEE come from the germline V gene. The CDR3 is 15 amino acids. The CDR3 DNA reads as TGTGCCAGCAGCTTGGCTGGGACAGTCTCCTACGAGCAGTACTTC. Amino acid sequence: CASSLAGTVSYEQYF.

CDR3 protein: CASNSLYNEQYF. CDR3 nucleotides: TGTGCCAGCAACTCTCTCTACAACGAGCAGTACTTC. The chain recombines TRBV27 with TRBJ2-7; D is undetermined. CDR1 and CDR2 (germline): MNHEY, SMNVEV (reference sequence). CDR3 length: 12 residues. Trimming pared 7 bases from V and 5 bases from J, leaving 12 bases between.